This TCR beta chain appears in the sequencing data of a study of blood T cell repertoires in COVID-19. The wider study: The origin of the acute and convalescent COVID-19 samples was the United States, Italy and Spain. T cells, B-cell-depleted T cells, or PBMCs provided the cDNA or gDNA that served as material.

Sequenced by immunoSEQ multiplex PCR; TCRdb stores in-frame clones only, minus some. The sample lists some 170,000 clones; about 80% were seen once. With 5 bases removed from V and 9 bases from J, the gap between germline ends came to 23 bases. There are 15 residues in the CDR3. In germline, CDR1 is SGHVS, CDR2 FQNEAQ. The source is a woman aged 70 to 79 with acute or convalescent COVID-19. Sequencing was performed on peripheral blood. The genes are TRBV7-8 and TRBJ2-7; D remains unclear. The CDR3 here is CASSPHHTVPLGQYF. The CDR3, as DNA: TGTGCCAGCAGCCCACATCACACAGTCCCTCTCGGGCAGTACTTC.